The sequence of this TCR beta chain was determined in a study of beta chain features in type 1 diabetes. The study reverse transcribed the entire isolated RNA, so it sequenced expressed TCRB transcripts. Produced via immunoSEQ multiplex PCR; TCRdb's table is partial and in-frame only. The data contain approximately 400,000 clones, about 15% of them singletons. CDR3 length equals 13 residues. V lost 6 bases and J lost 4, with 12 bases in between. CDR1 is MNHNS and CDR2 is SASEGT in the germline V gene. Via CD45RO/CCR7/CD25/CD127/CD95/CD27, cells of the CD4+ naive, central memory, regulatory and stem cell-like memory subsets were sorted. This clone came up a few times.

Material for sequencing was naive CD4+ T cells from blood. The source is a woman under 30 in good health. This chain connects TRBV6-1 to TRBJ2-5, with D possibly being TRBD2 (6 bases). CDR3 sequence: CASSRDFIETQYF. The CDR3 bases are TGTGCCAGCAGCCGGGACTTCATAGAGACCCAGTACTTC.